Listed below are T cell receptor beta chains from one sample, sequenced in a study of T-cell reconstitution after alpha-beta-depleted transplantation in children. Via MiXCR, TCRdb re-called the PCR reads, giving one row per CDR3 protein. This sample has around 300,000 distinct CDR3 sequences, with around a tenth found just once. This specimen consisted of PBMCs, obtained before TCRalphabeta/CD19-depleted stem cell transplant. Receptor source: a boy younger than two with acute myeloid leukemia, due to receive a stem cell transplant. The CDR3 runs from the conserved cysteine through the conserved F or W. D genes are given only for firm matches. The size field is filled for only some rows; it gives once, few, many or a size class.

>-|TRBV4-1|TRBJ2-7|-
TGCGCCAGCAGCCCAACAAGGGCCTACGAGCAGTACTTC
CASSPTRAYEQYF
>TRBD1|TRBV20-1|TRBJ1-3|many
TGCAGTGCTAGAAAGGGGGCTACTGGAAACACCATATATTTT
CSARKGATGNTIYF
>-|TRBV27|TRBJ2-7|many
TGTGCCAGCTCCAGGGGTAATACCTACGAGCAGTACTTC
CASSRGNTYEQYF
>-|TRBV28|TRBJ1-6|-
TGTGCCAGCAGTGCCCTAGGACGGTCTTCTGGGACACCCCTCCACTTT
CASSALGRSSGTPLHF
>TRBD2|TRBV10-3|TRBJ2-7|many
TGTGCCATCAGTGATGGTCGGGAGGGAGTCGACGAGCAGTACTTC
CAISDGREGVDEQYF
>-|TRBV7-9|TRBJ1-4|many
TGTGCCAGCAGCTTACAACTGAAAGAAAAACTGTTTTTT
CASSLQLKEKLFF
>-|TRBV30|TRBJ1-2|-
TGTGCCTGGAGTGTACGGGGTTCCGATGGCTACACCTTC
CAWSVRGSDGYTF
>-|TRBV7-6|TRBJ2-3|many
TGTGCCAGCAGCTTATACAGGGCGAGCACAGATACGCAGTATTTT
CASSLYRASTDTQYF
>TRBD2|TRBV30|TRBJ2-3|many
TGTGCCTGGAACCTAGGACTAGCGGCGGTGGGAGATACGCAGTATTTT
CAWNLGLAAVGDTQYF
>-|TRBV11-2|TRBJ1-3|many
TGTGCCAGCAGCTTAGGCAGTGGAAACACCATATATTTT
CASSLGSGNTIYF
>-|TRBV18|TRBJ1-2|many
TGTGCCAGCTCACCAAATGGGGTTAACTATGGCTACACCTTC
CASSPNGVNYGYTF
>-|TRBV12-3/TRBV12-4|TRBJ2-3|many
TGTGCCAGCAGTTTAGACGGGGGTACAGATACGCAGTATTTT
CASSLDGGTDTQYF
>-|TRBV4-3|TRBJ2-7|many
TGCGCCTGCAGCCAAGATCAAGGGGGAACTTACGAGCAGTACTTC
CACSQDQGGTYEQYF
>-|TRBV20-1|TRBJ1-1|many
TGCAGTGCTAGCCCATCTGTGAACACTGAAGCTTTCTTT
CSASPSVNTEAFF
>-|TRBV5-4|TRBJ2-7|many
TGTGCCAGCAGCTTTTTCCGCGTACAGGCTTCCTACGAGCAGTACTTC
CASSFFRVQASYEQYF
>-|TRBV4-3|TRBJ2-3|many
TGCGCCAGCAGCCAAGAGGCGGGGCGCGGTGCAGATACGCAGTATTTT
CASSQEAGRGADTQYF
>-|TRBV19|TRBJ1-5|few
TGTGCCAGTAGCCCACACAATCAGCCCCAGCATTTT
CASSPHNQPQHF
>-|TRBV9|TRBJ2-1|many
TGTGCCAGCAGCCCCATGGGGCTAGATCTGGGCAATGAGCAGTTCTTC
CASSPMGLDLGNEQFF
>TRBD2|TRBV5-1|TRBJ2-5|few
TGCGCCAGCAGCTTGGCTCCTAGCGGGGGGGGACAAGAGACCCAGTACTTC
CASSLAPSGGGQETQYF
>TRBD1|TRBV5-1|TRBJ2-2|many
TGCGCCACCAGACAGGGCTACACCGGGGAGCTGTTTTTT
CATRQGYTGELFF
>TRBD1|TRBV29-1|TRBJ2-7|many
TGCAGCGTCGACAGGGGCTACGAGCAGTACTTC
CSVDRGYEQYF
>-|TRBV6-1|TRBJ1-1|-
TGTGCCAGCAGTGCTGCTTGGACAAAATTGAGCACTGAAGCTTTCTTT
CASSAAWTKLSTEAFF
>-|TRBV20-1|TRBJ1-3|few
TGCAGTGCGCGGCCGGGACATAGCTCTGGAAACACCATATATTTT
CSARPGHSSGNTIYF
>-|TRBV7-2|TRBJ2-2|many
TGTGCCAGCAGCTTCGGGACTGGGAACACCGGGGAGCTGTTTTTT
CASSFGTGNTGELFF
>TRBD2|TRBV6-2/TRBV6-3|TRBJ2-5|few
TGTGCCAGCAGTTACTCGCAACCGGGACTAGCGGGGGGACCCGCCACGGCCCAGTACTTC
CASSYSQPGLAGGPATAQYF
>TRBD2|TRBV12-3/TRBV12-4|TRBJ2-1|many
TGTGCCAGCAGTTTCGGACTAGCGGCCTACAATGAGCAGTTCTTC
CASSFGLAAYNEQFF
>-|TRBV5-1|TRBJ2-3|many
TGCGCCAGCAGCTTGGAGTGGGCAGTCACAGATACGCAGTATTTT
CASSLEWAVTDTQYF
>-|TRBV30|TRBJ2-4|-
TGTGCCTGGAGTTTACTAGCCAAAAACATTCAGTACTTC
CAWSLLAKNIQYF